Following are 32 T cell receptor beta chains from one sample sequenced in a study of cytomegalovirus exposure and HLA in healthy donors. The PCR contained 60 Vbeta and 13 Jbeta primers. Some clones are missing from TCRdb's copy, which holds only in-frame ones; the method was immunoSEQ multiplex PCR. Of 150,000 to 180,000 clones in the sample, approximately 80% are singletons; the top ten hold roughly 13%. Sequencing was done on a sample of PBMCs. Source of these receptors: a man aged 30 to 45 in good health and CMV-seropositive.

V usage is TRBV28 and J usage is TRBJ2-7; 7 positions match TRBD1. The J segment lost 2 bases and the V segment lost 8 bases, leaving 3 bases of the junction unmatched. CDR1 is MDHEN, CDR2 SYDVKM, per germline. CDR3 length equals 12 residues. CDR3 in DNA: TGTGCCAGCCGGGGACAGACCTACGAGCAGTACTTC. Protein: CASRGQTYEQYF.

V usage is TRBV29-1 and J usage is TRBJ2-7; the D gene is possibly TRBD2 (6 bases). Per the germline V gene, CDR1 is SQVTM and CDR2 is ANQGSEA. V gave up 6 bases and J gave up 6 bases, with 15 bases separating them. The CDR3 extends over 12 amino acids. In DNA, the CDR3 is TGCAGCGTGTCGGAGGGAGCGGGCGAGCAGTACTTC. Protein product: CSVSEGAGEQYF.

The chain employs TRBV27 and TRBJ2-5; 8 bases match TRBD2. The V segment lost 3 bases and the J segment 2 bases; nucleotides outside the gene matches: 5. From germline, CDR1 is MNHEY and CDR2 SMNVEV (reference sequence). The CDR3 extends over 15 amino acids. CDR3 region: CASSFLAGLQETQYF. For the CDR3, the DNA is TGTGCCAGCAGTTTTCTAGCGGGTCTGCAAGAGACCCAGTACTTC.

This sequence joins TRBV27 and TRBJ2-1, with 10 bases aligning to TRBD2. The CDR3 is 13 residues long. V lost 4 bases, J lost 12 bases, and 6 bases stayed unmatched. Germline V gene sequence: CDR1 MNHEY, CDR2 SMNVEV (reference sequence). Written as DNA, the CDR3 is TGTGCCAGCAGTTACCCTAGCGGGAGTGTGCAGTTCTTC. As protein: CASSYPSGSVQFF.

The chain carries TRBV12-5 and TRBJ2-5; 11 bases fit TRBD2. The CDR3 totals 16 residues. Germline CDR1 and CDR2: LGHNT and FRNRAP. Losses at the gene ends were 1 base for V and 5 bases for J; bases not matched to a gene: 6. CDR3 coding DNA: TGTGCTAGTGGTTTGGGGACGGTAGCGGGAGGGGAGACCCAGTACTTC. It specifies CASGLGTVAGGETQYF.

This clone was seen a single time. The V call is TRBV18, the J call TRBJ2-1, with 11 bases lining up with TRBD2. The length of the CDR3 is 16 residues. The ends lost 1 base at V and 2 bases at J; junction bases unmatched: 1. The germline V gene has CDR1 KGHSH and CDR2 LQKENI. The DNA of the CDR3 is TGTGCCAGCTCACCACTTAGCGGGAGGGCCTACAATGAGCAGTTCTTC. Residues: CASSPLSGRAYNEQFF.

This clone was observed a handful of times. The chain links TRBV28 to TRBJ1-3, with TRBD1 matching over 7 bases. J lost 0 bases, V lost 9 bases, and 5 bases had no gene match. Germline CDR1 and CDR2: MDHEN and SYDVKM. The CDR3 has 14 residues. Written as DNA, the CDR3 is TGTGCCAGTAACAGGGGAAGCTCTGGAAACACCATATATTTT. This codes for CASNRGSSGNTIYF.

This clone was counted once. The chain carries TRBV2 and TRBJ2-7; D is undetermined. CDR1 SNHLY and CDR2 FYNNEI come from the germline V gene. The CDR3 totals 12 residues. V gave up 4 bases and J gave up 3 bases, with 7 bases separating them. This chain's CDR3 is CASSGESYEQYF. CDR3 sequence (DNA): TGTGCCAGCAGTGGAGAGAGCTACGAGCAGTACTTC.

CDR3 residues: CASGLVAKNPTGGNQPQHF. CDR3 bases: TGTGCTAGTGGTTTGGTCGCTAAGAATCCGACAGGTGGCAATCAGCCCCAGCATTTT. The chain combines TRBV12-5 with TRBJ1-5; maybe TRBD1 (6 bases). CDR1 and CDR2 (germline): LGHNT, FRNRAP. The CDR3 runs to 19 residues. With 0 bases removed from V and 2 bases from J, the gap between germline ends came to 20 bases.

The chain is built from TRBV11-2 and TRBJ2-7, with D possibly matching TRBD1 (5 bases). The V gene's germline CDR1 is SGHAT and CDR2 FQNNGV. V lost 5 bases and J lost 4, with 15 bases in between. This CDR3 has 14 amino acids. The CDR3 here is CASSPTWGQYEQYF. The DNA for the CDR3 is TGTGCCAGCAGCCCCACTTGGGGCCAATACGAGCAGTACTTC.

V and J are TRBV6-1 and TRBJ2-1, with TRBD1 identical over 10 bases. The germline CDR1 and CDR2 sequences are MNHNS and SASEGT. The CDR3 length is 13 residues. CDR3 DNA sequence: TGTGCTACCGGGACAGGGGACACCAATGAGCAGTTCTTC. Its protein is CATGTGDTNEQFF.

The chain recombines TRBV6-5 with TRBJ1-1, with a weak D call TRBD1 (5 bases). Germline CDR1 is MNHEY and CDR2 is SVGAGI. The V gene lost 3 bases and the J gene lost 7 bases, with 12 bases spanning the gap. This CDR3 spans 13 amino acids. CDR3 sequence reads: CASSYSRVFEAFF. CDR3 coding DNA: TGTGCCAGCAGTTATAGCAGGGTCTTTGAAGCTTTCTTT.

The rearrangement links TRBV15 to TRBJ2-1; 9 bases are shared with TRBD2. The length of the CDR3 is 19 residues. Germline-derived CDR1 and CDR2 are LNHNV and YYDKDF (reference sequence). V was clipped by 0 bases and J by 6 bases; unmatched bases: 15. The CDR3 DNA is TGTGCCACCAGCAGAGATCTTTTTTCAGTTGGCGGGAGGGCCAATGAGCAGTTCTTC. Residues: CATSRDLFSVGGRANEQFF.

This clone occurred once. The chain is built from TRBV7-6 and TRBJ2-1; 12 bases agree with TRBD2. This CDR3 is built from 16 residues. V lost 5 bases to trimming and J lost 8 bases; unmatched junction nucleotides: 10. Per the germline V gene, CDR1 is SGHVS and CDR2 is FNYEAQ. This CDR3 reads CASSPDGLAGWDEQFF. The CDR3, as DNA: TGTGCCAGCAGCCCCGACGGACTAGCGGGATGGGATGAGCAGTTCTTC.

The rearrangement joins TRBV7-2 to TRBJ2-7; 11 bases fit TRBD2. Germline CDR1 is SGHTA and CDR2 is FQGNSA. The CDR3 sequence is 16 residues long. V shed 0 bases, J shed 3 bases, and the junction held 4 bases outside the gene matches. The CDR3 reads CASSLAGLAGFYEQYF. CDR3 DNA: TGTGCCAGCAGCTTAGCAGGACTAGCGGGTTTCTACGAGCAGTACTTC.

This clone came up a few times. The chain couples TRBV15 to TRBJ1-2, with 11 bases fitting TRBD1. Germline V lookup: CDR1 LNHNV, CDR2 YYDKDF (reference sequence). This CDR3 is built from 17 residues. Trimming at V came to 11 bases and at J to 7 bases, leaving 21 bases not matched to a gene. CDR3 nucleotide sequence: TGTGCCCATGAAAAGGACAGGGGGCTCCGCAATAGTTGTGGCTACACCTTC. It codes for CAHEKDRGLRNSCGYTF.

The V and J genes are TRBV2 and TRBJ2-7, with 7 bases lining up with TRBD1. CDR1 and CDR2 (germline): SNHLY, FYNNEI. With V trimmed by 5 bases and J by 3 bases, 16 bases remained unmatched. This CDR3 is 17 amino acids long. CDR3 residues: CASSPNSRQGRSYEQYF. CDR3 sequence (DNA): TGTGCCAGCAGTCCCAATTCAAGACAGGGAAGGAGCTACGAGCAGTACTTC.

The chain uses TRBV5-1 and TRBJ2-2, with 8 nucleotides matching TRBD2. With 5 bases clipped from V and 6 bases from J, the junction kept 15 bases outside the gene matches. There are 17 residues in the CDR3. CDR1 and CDR2 from the germline V gene are SGHRS and YFSETQ. Written as DNA, the CDR3 is TGCGCCAGCAGAGGGACGGCAGTAGTCGGGGGGGCCGGGGAGCTGTTTTTT. It encodes CASRGTAVVGGAGELFF.

V and J are TRBV2 and TRBJ1-5; D possibly corresponds to TRBD1 (5 bases). CDR1 SNHLY and CDR2 FYNNEI come from the germline V gene. This CDR3 contains 12 residues. V was clipped by 7 bases and J by 7 bases, with 11 bases between them. In nucleotides, the CDR3 is TGTGCCAGCAACGCCCCAGGGCAGCCCCAGCATTTT. This translates into CASNAPGQPQHF.

The chain couples TRBV7-8 to TRBJ2-3; 9 bases match TRBD2. The CDR3 totals 17 residues. The V gene end was trimmed by 5 bases and the J gene end by 3 bases; junction bases not matched to a gene: 12. Per germline, CDR1 SGHVS and CDR2 FQNEAQ. The CDR3, as DNA: TGTGCCAGCAGCCCCCAGCGGGCGGGAGGGCGGACAGATACGCAGTATTTT. It is translated as CASSPQRAGGRTDTQYF.

This clone showed up just a few times. The V gene is TRBV7-3, the J gene TRBJ2-5; 12 bases agree with TRBD1. Germline CDR1 is SGHTA and CDR2 is FQGTGA. After removal of 5 bases from V and 5 bases from J, the junction contained 9 bases not matched to a gene. The CDR3 loop spans 16 amino acids. CDR3 coding DNA: TGTGCCAGCAGCGCCCAGGGGACAGGGGGCGCGGAGACCCAGTACTTC. Translating it yields CASSAQGTGGAETQYF.

J is TRBJ1-2 and V is TRBV27; D is unresolved. V lost 2 bases and J lost 0, with 10 bases in between. The CDR3 has 15 amino acids. CDR1 and CDR2 from the germline V gene are MNHEY and SMNVEV (reference sequence). CDR3 protein: CASSLDGRTNYGYTF. The CDR3 DNA reads TGTGCCAGCAGTTTAGATGGCAGGACTAACTATGGCTACACCTTC.

The rearrangement joins TRBV28 to TRBJ1-2; the D is unclear. Germline V CDR1 and CDR2: MDHEN, SYDVKM. The CDR3 contains 17 residues. Deletions cut 5 bases from V and 4 bases from J, with 23 bases between. This CDR3 reads CASSPTILDFSVYGYTF. CDR3 DNA: TGTGCCAGCAGTCCAACGATCCTCGATTTTTCAGTCTATGGCTACACCTTC.

This clone has more than one count but fewer than ten. The V call is TRBV9, the J call TRBJ2-3, with TRBD2 matching 11 bases. CDR3 length: 20 amino acids. V was clipped by 4 bases and J by 3 bases; unmatched bases: 19. The germline V gene has CDR1 SGDLS and CDR2 YYNGEE. CDR3 bases: TGTGCCAGCAGCACAAAGGGATCGGGGCTAGCGGGAGGACGGACAGATACGCAGTATTTT. Its protein is CASSTKGSGLAGGRTDTQYF. The whole variable domain, remainder taken from reference TRBV9 and TRBJ2-3, is DSGVTQTPKHLITATGQRVTLRCSPRSGDLSVYWYQQSLDQGLQFLIQYYNGEERAKGNILERFSAQQFPDLHSELNLSSLELGDSALYFCASSTKGSGLAGGRTDTQYFGPGTRLTVL.

The chain uses TRBV6-5 and TRBJ2-1; 10 nucleotides agree with TRBD1. This CDR3 spans 14 amino acids. Germline values: CDR1 MNHEY, CDR2 SVGAGI. V lost 5 bases, J lost 7 bases, and 5 bases stayed unmatched. DNA for the CDR3: TGTGCCAGCAGTCGGGACAGGGGCGGGAATGAGCAGTTCTTC. Its translation: CASSRDRGGNEQFF.

The chain employs TRBV27 and TRBJ2-7; the match to TRBD1 covers 10 bases. In germline, CDR1 is MNHEY, CDR2 SMNVEV (reference sequence). After removal of 3 bases from V and 2 bases from J, the junction contained 10 bases not matched to a gene. The CDR3 contains 17 residues. The CDR3 DNA follows: TGTGCCAGCAGTTTGATCCCTGGGACAGGGGTCCCCTACGAGCAGTACTTC. It specifies CASSLIPGTGVPYEQYF.

V usage is TRBV5-1 and J usage is TRBJ2-1; D call uncertain. With 4 bases removed from V and 0 bases from J, the gap between germline ends came to 14 bases. The CDR3 spans 16 residues. The germline V gene encodes CDR1 SGHRS and CDR2 YFSETQ. This CDR3 is CASSNSAEASYNEQFF. The CDR3 coding sequence is TGCGCCAGCAGCAATTCGGCTGAGGCCTCCTACAATGAGCAGTTCTTC.

The V and J genes are TRBV4-2 and TRBJ2-1; 11 nucleotides align to TRBD2. V lost 0 bases, J lost 0 bases, and 10 bases stayed unmatched. The length of the CDR3 is 20 residues. Germline loops: CDR1 LGHNA, CDR2 YNFKEQ. CDR3 region: CASSQDYGTSGKSSYNEQFF. The CDR3 DNA follows: TGTGCCAGCAGCCAAGACTACGGGACTAGCGGAAAGAGCTCCTACAATGAGCAGTTCTTC.

This clone was found once. The rearrangement links TRBV11-3 to TRBJ2-5; 12 nucleotides agree with TRBD2. The DNA end favors TRBJ2-7, so the J call may be wrong. CDR3 length equals 14 residues. CDR1 and CDR2 (germline): SGHNT, YENEEA. CDR3 nucleotides: TGTGCCAGCAGCACTAGCGGGAGGTCCTACGAGCAGTACTTC. It yields the protein CASSTSGRSYEQYF.

V gene TRBV9 combines with J gene TRBJ2-1; 16 nucleotides match TRBD2. The CDR3 has 19 amino acids. Losses at the gene ends were 0 bases for V and 0 bases for J; bases not matched to a gene: 3. CDR1 SGDLS and CDR2 YYNGEE come from the germline V gene. The CDR3 region is CASSVAGTSGGGSYNEQFF. CDR3 nucleotide sequence: TGTGCCAGCAGCGTAGCTGGGACTAGCGGGGGGGGCTCCTACAATGAGCAGTTCTTC.

This chain uses TRBV9 with TRBJ2-7; the match to TRBD2 covers 8 bases. This CDR3 comprises 16 residues. The V and J ends lost 1 base and 2 bases, in that order; junction bases with no gene match: 8. CDR1 SGDLS and CDR2 YYNGEE come from the germline V gene. The CDR3 here is CASSVSAGVLPYEQYF. CDR3 nucleotides: TGTGCCAGCAGCGTATCAGCGGGAGTTCTTCCCTACGAGCAGTACTTC.

CDR3 DNA: TGTGCCAGCGCTCCCAACCGGGACACTGAAGCTTTCTTT. It is translated as CASAPNRDTEAFF. V is TRBV11-2 and J is TRBJ1-1; no definite D call. This CDR3 is 13 amino acids long. CDR1 is SGHAT and CDR2 is FQNNGV in the germline V gene. Trimming left V 8 bases short and J 3 bases short, with 13 bases between.